This TCR beta chain was sequenced for a study of response to subunit inactivated influenza vaccine (dated by TCRdb to 2016 to 2019). Background on the whole study: Deep quantitative profiling of the T cell receptor repertoire was used in the study to follow responses to a trivalent subunit inactivated influenza vaccine. General study outcomes and caveats: The authors proposed that each seasonal influenza vaccination may bring in only a limited number of new T cells.

The library relied on RT-PCR. Sequencing used an Illumina HiSeq 2500. TCRdb itself trimmed the public reads at Q25 with fastp, ran MiXCR and retained productive beta chains. For every CDR3 protein sequence, its rows merge into one entry that carries the most common genes and DNA. This sample has about 620,000 distinct CDR3 sequences in its table, and approximately 11% of those were observed once. The ten largest clones add up to roughly 11% of the sample. The CDR3, from cysteine to phenylalanine, totals 16 residues. The entry retains the CDR3 DNA only, 48 bases that are in frame from base 1. The germline V end is reduced by 5 bases and the J end by 0 bases; junction bases left unmatched: 7. The germline V gene specifies SGHTA as CDR1 and FQGNSA as CDR2. A word on this clonotype: It lacks a known antigen. Nothing much larger sits one base from this clone, and base qualities are not available.

The data were also submitted as part of a second study, on T cells expressing NK-cell markers. That second report states: TCR beta cDNA libraries were made by 5'RACE template switching that added a universal primer site and unique molecular identifiers. In sorted CD3+CD56+NKG2C+, CD3+CD56+NKG2C- and CD3+CD56-NKG2C+ T-cell subsets from about 8 donors, TCR beta-chain repertoires were profiled. Of the eight sequenced donors, seven were found to be HCMV-seropositive and one was found to be HCMV-seronegative. In several experiments an anti-gammadeltaTCR antibody was added to restrict sorting to alphabetaTCR-expressing T cells. In over five donors, the dominant CD3+CD56+NKG2C+ clonotypes were among the top 10 CD8+ clonotypes and accounted for roughly 1.0-7.5% of CD8+ T cells. Those dominant clonotypes were again the most abundant among CD3+CD56-NKG2C+ cells in a handful of donors, at about 25-60.1%. Whether the expanded NKG2C-expressing T cell clones were specific for HCMV antigens was left unclear. All eight donors whose samples were sequenced were randomly selected healthy volunteers, three of them men and five women. To determine HCMV serostatus, a commercial ELISA kit was used to detect HCMV-specific IgG in serum. Ficoll density gradient centrifugation was used to isolate peripheral blood mononuclear cells from blood. For several donors, unsorted PBMC were also used to sequence bulk peripheral blood T-cell repertoires. Priming for cDNA synthesis came from the TCR beta constant segment, and two successive PCR amplification steps followed. Libraries were sequenced as 2 x 150 bp reads on Illumina HiSeq 2000/2500, MiSeq or NextSeq. Reads were demultiplexed and grouped by UMI with MIGEC, and clonotypes were assembled and quantified with MiTCR. To remove erroneous sequences, TCR cDNA sequences were retained only when supported by two or more reads. The tcR package was used for downstream repertoire analysis, with clonotypes matched between fractions based on CDR3 nucleotide sequence plus V segment. VDJmatch was used to annotate antigen specificity against VDJdb, with one amino acid substitution in CDR3 allowed.

This TCR was recovered from a man aged 50 to 59 who received an inactivated influenza vaccine. Donor details come from another sample of the same person, matched by shared clones. The chain couples TRBV7-2 to TRBJ2-1; 7 of the junction bases match TRBD1. Specimen: PBMCs from blood, collected on the day of vaccination. CDR3 protein: CASSQDRDSSYNEQFF. The bases are TGTGCCAGCAGCCAAGACCGGGACAGCTCCTACAATGAGCAGTTCTTC.